This TCR beta chain was documented in a study of beta chain features in type 1 diabetes (dated by TCRdb to 2016 to 2018). Notes on the research overall: Mean age, gender distribution, total cell number and subset yield were not different between patients and healthy donors. A total of around 110,000,000 sorted cells were examined across all samples, and a strong correlation was observed between cell number per subset and RNA yield. The study compared TCRB repertoires of sorted circulating CD4+ T cell subsets between recently diagnosed type 1 diabetes patients and matched healthy donors. Regulatory and stem cell-like memory subsets were isolated from only 8 patients and 8 healthy donors, whereas naive and central memory subsets came from all 30 or so donors. The research as a whole found: In all four CD4+ subsets, TCRB CDR3 length was moderately but significantly shorter in type 1 diabetes patients. Naive, central memory and regulatory TCRB repertoires appeared to be more similar among patients than among healthy donors. Only small numbers of individuals were included in the HLA sub-analyses, which left unresolved whether HLA type had any influence on TCRB rearrangement. At VDJ recombination sites, type 1 diabetes patients had fewer insertions and more deleted nucleotides, which implies abnormalities in thymic rearrangement. Shorter templates might be favored by PCR, yet because patient and control samples were amplified and corrected together, any such skew would affect both groups equally. Because cDNA rather than genomic DNA was sequenced, highly expressing activated cells could have been over-represented, although no difference in activation and CD3 levels was found between groups.

The CDR3 runs 13 residues from the cysteine to the phenylalanine. The sequence is cut down to CDR3 DNA, 39 bases in frame from base 1. According to the germline V gene, CDR1 reads SGHRS and CDR2 reads YFSETQ. Germline trimming amounts to 7 bases on V and 4 bases on J, with 6 as the count of junction bases outside the gene matches. Concerning this clone: It has no known antigen specificity. No base qualities exist here, and no much larger clone lies one base off it.

A single peripheral blood draw of approximately 120 mL on average was collected from each donor into heparinised tubes. Naive, central memory, regulatory and stem cell-like memory CD4+ T cells were sorted on a BD FACSAria II using a panel including CD45RO, CCR7, CD25, CD127, CD95 and CD27. A purity above 98% was achieved for all sorted populations. PBMCs were isolated right away by Lymphoprep density gradient centrifugation and were stained directly, without culture. So that batch effects would be minimized, each experiment stained and sorted samples in pairs, pairing one healthy donor with one patient. All of the isolated RNA was reverse transcribed with the High Capacity cDNA Reverse Transcription Kit, so expressed TCRB transcripts were sequenced. Deep immunoSEQ sequencing was performed on naive, central memory and regulatory T cell samples, with an average of roughly 3.5 million total reads per sample. Sorted cells were lysed in RLT buffer and RNA was extracted with DNase-treated RNeasy Micro or Mini kits, depending on cell number. Each cell subset was processed separately to prevent cross-contamination, with patient and healthy donor samples processed together. TCRB sequences were amplified from cDNA with the immunoSEQ multiplex PCR, producing 87-bp fragments spanning the CDR3 region. Amplicons were sequenced on the Illumina HiSeq platform. Regarding the original processing steps: Synthetic template baselines were used to correct PCR bias computationally, reads within Hamming distance 2 were collapsed together, and singletons that could not be merged were discarded. Reads were aligned against IMGT to assign V, D and J genes, CDR3 length and insertions or deletions at six rearrangement sites. Within each subset, clonotype counts were normalized to sorted cell number, and only after that were true diversity and Gini coefficients computed with the tcR R package. The overlap coefficient, calculated on TCRB nucleotide sequences, was used to measure repertoire sharing. Out-of-frame TCRB sequences from naive cells were analyzed to stand in for the pre-selection repertoire. The table comes from immuneACCESS by way of TCRdb, which keeps in-frame sequences with V and J called. Part of the clones is missing from these tables; in studies checked, under half for an unresolved V gene and the rest for unknown reasons. V and J calls plus clone size are reproduced from that table; the DNA served to infer D and trimming. The sample includes roughly 730,000 clones, with 13% observed a single time. Clones ranked in the top ten supply around 0.022% of the sample.

Input material: naive CD4+ T cells from blood. This specimen's cell subset or site label, interpreted: true naive CD4+ T cells. The sequence derives from a man younger than 30 with type 1 diabetes. This receptor chain uses TRBV5-1 and TRBJ1-2; TRBD1 lines up with 8 middle nucleotides. The DNA sequence reads TGCGCCAGCGGTACCGGGACAGGCTATGGCTACACCTTC. It specifies CASGTGTGYGYTF.